Listed below are T cell receptor beta chains from one sample, sequenced in a study of identical twins. Via MiXCR, TCRdb re-called the 5' RACE reads, giving one row per CDR3 protein. The sample lists hundreds of thousands of distinct CDR3 sequences, 21% occurring once. This same sample was also part of a study on T cells expressing NK-cell markers.

Sequencing input: PBMCs. All receptors derive from a woman between 18 and 30 years old in good health. The CDR3 runs from the conserved cysteine through the conserved F or W. The D gene is left open where the match is weak. Expanded clones get a size class; other rows say once, few or many, or leave the size out.

d_call clone_size j_call v_call cdr3_nt cdr3_aa
TRBD1 few TRBJ2-3 TRBV11-1 TGTGCCAGCAGCCCAATTTTGGGGGACAGGGTCTGGACAGATACGCAGTATTTT CASSPILGDRVWTDTQYF
- - TRBJ2-7 TRBV7-9 TGTGCCAGCAGCCCCGGTGAAGGGGAAAGGCAGTACTTC CASSPGEGERQYF
TRBD2 many TRBJ2-3 TRBV30 TGTGCCTGGACTGGAGGAAGCGGGGCAGATACGCAGTATTTT CAWTGGSGADTQYF
- - TRBJ2-5 TRBV20-1 TGCAGTGGACAGAAAGAGACCCAGTACTTC CSGQKETQYF
- few TRBJ1-2 TRBV6-5 TGTGCCAGCAGTTCGTATTGGCAGGCGGATGGCTACACCTTC CASSSYWQADGYTF
TRBD1 - TRBJ2-5 TRBV10-3 TGTGCCATCAGTGTGGGACAGGGGACCCAGTACTTC CAISVGQGTQYF
- - TRBJ2-3 TRBV5-1 TGCGCCAGCAGCTGGGTGGACAGCACAGATACGCAGTATTTT CASSWVDSTDTQYF
TRBD1 - TRBJ2-3 TRBV12-3/TRBV12-4 TGTGCCAGTTTGGGCTCACCGGGACAGGGGGACGTCACAGATACGCAGTATTTT CASLGSPGQGDVTDTQYF
TRBD1 - TRBJ1-1 TRBV25-1 TGTGCCAGCAGTGTCCGCAGGGGGTGGGGTAACACTGAAGCTTTCTTT CASSVRRGWGNTEAFF
TRBD2 - TRBJ2-7 TRBV20-1 TGCAGTGCTGCCGGGACTAGCGGGACTTACGAGCGGTACTTC CSAAGTSGTYERYF
TRBD1 many TRBJ1-1 TRBV27 TGTGCCAGCAGTCCGACAGGGATGAACACTGAAGCTTTCTTT CASSPTGMNTEAFF
- few TRBJ2-7 TRBV7-2 TGTGCCAGCAGCTCGGAACCCTTCCTAACCTACGAGCAGTACTTC CASSSEPFLTYEQYF
- many TRBJ2-7 TRBV7-2 TGTGCCAGCAGCTTATTCGGTGAGCAGTACTTC CASSLFGEQYF
- - TRBJ2-7 TRBV7-6 TGTGCCAGCAGCTTAGCGGGCACCAGAAATGAAGGGCAGTACTTC CASSLAGTRNEGQYF
TRBD2 few TRBJ2-5 TRBV5-1 TGCGCCAGCAAGAGCAGCGGGGGGGCCGGAGAGACCCAGTACTTC CASKSSGGAGETQYF
- few TRBJ2-7 TRBV6-5 TGTGCCAGCAGTTACTCCCATCTAGACTCCTACGAGCAGTACTTC CASSYSHLDSYEQYF
- - TRBJ1-5 TRBV19 TGTGCCAGTAGTACCCCGTCAGGGTTACTCAATCAGCCCCAGCATTTT CASSTPSGLLNQPQHF
- - TRBJ2-1 TRBV14 TGTGCCAGCAGCCAATCGCTGAATTTCTACAATGAGCAGTTCTTC CASSQSLNFYNEQFF